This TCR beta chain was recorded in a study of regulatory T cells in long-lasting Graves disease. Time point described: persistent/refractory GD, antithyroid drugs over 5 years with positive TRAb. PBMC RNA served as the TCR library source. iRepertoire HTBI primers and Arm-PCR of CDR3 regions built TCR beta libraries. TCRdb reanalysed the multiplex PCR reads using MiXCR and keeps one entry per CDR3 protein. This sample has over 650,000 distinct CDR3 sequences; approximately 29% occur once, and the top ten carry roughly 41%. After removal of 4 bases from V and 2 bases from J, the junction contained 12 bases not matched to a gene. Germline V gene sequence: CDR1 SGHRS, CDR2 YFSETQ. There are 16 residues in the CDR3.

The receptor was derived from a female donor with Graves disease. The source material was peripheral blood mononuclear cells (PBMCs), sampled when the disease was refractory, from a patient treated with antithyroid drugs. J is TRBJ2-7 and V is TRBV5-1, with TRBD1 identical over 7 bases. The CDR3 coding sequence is TGCGCCAGCAGCCTGGCGGATTGGACAGGCGCCTACGAGCAGTACTTC. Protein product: CASSLADWTGAYEQYF.